The present TCR beta chain was sequenced within a study of blood T cell repertoires in COVID-19. Study background: Some COVID-19 samples were acute and others convalescent; all came from the United States, Italy and Spain.

Trimming took 6 bases from V and 7 from J; bases not matched to a gene: 6. CDR1 is MGHDK, CDR2 SYGVNS, per germline. This CDR3 is 15 amino acids long. The assay was immunoSEQ multiplex PCR, and TCRdb's table has in-frame clones only and misses some. This sample has almost 100,000 clones; approximately 86% occur once, and the top ten carry 9% to 12%. The rearrangement uses TRBV25-1 and TRBJ1-6; 10 bases match TRBD1. The sequence came from a man over 45 with acute or convalescent COVID-19. The sequenced sample consisted of peripheral blood. CDR3 in amino acids: CASRERQGANSPLHF. The CDR3 DNA follows: TGTGCCAGCAGGGAGCGACAGGGGGCCAATTCACCCCTCCACTTT.